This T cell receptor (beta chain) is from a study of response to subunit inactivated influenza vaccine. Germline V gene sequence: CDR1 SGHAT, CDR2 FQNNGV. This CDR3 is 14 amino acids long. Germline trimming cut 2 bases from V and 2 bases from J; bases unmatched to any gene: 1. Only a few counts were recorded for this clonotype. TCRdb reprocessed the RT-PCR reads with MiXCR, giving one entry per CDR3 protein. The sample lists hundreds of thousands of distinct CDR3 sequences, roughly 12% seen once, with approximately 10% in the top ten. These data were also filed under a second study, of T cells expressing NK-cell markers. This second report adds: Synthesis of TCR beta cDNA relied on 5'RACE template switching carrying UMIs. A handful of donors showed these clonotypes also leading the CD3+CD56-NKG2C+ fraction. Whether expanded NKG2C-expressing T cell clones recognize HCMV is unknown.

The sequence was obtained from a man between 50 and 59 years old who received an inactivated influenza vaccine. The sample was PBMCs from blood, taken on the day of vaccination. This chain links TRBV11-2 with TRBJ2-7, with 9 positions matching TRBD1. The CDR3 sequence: CASSLHRGPYEQYF. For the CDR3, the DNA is TGTGCCAGCAGCTTACACAGGGGGCCCTACGAGCAGTACTTC.